One sample yielded the 18 T cell receptor beta chains listed below, sequenced in a study of blood T cell repertoires in COVID-19. Sequencing was performed with immunoSEQ multiplex PCR; in TCRdb, only in-frame clones are kept and a portion is missing. This sample yields roughly 160,000 clones, of which 83% are seen a single time; about 1.9% belongs to the top ten. The sequencing sample was made of peripheral blood. The receptors originated from a woman older than 75 with acute or convalescent COVID-19.

The CDR3 here is CASSPTRTSGTNEQFF. DNA of the CDR3: TGTGCCAGCAGCCCCACCCGGACTAGCGGTACCAATGAGCAGTTCTTC. V gene TRBV13 combines with J gene TRBJ2-1; 10 bases map to TRBD2. The CDR3 is made up of 16 amino acids. V lost 5 bases and J lost 6; bases outside the gene matches: 10. Germline V gene data show CDR1 as PRHDT and CDR2 as FYEKMQ (reference sequence).

This clone has a handful of counts. In nucleotides, the CDR3 is TGTGCCAGCAGCGTAGCTGGCGGGGGAACCACCGGGGAGCTGTTTTTT. It yields the protein CASSVAGGGTTGELFF. The V gene is TRBV9, the J gene TRBJ2-2, with 7 bases identical to TRBD2. CDR3 length equals 16 residues. V was pared by 0 bases and J by 4 bases, with 6 bases of the junction left unmatched. Germline loops: CDR1 SGDLS, CDR2 YYNGEE. The entire variable domain, with the rest obtained from reference TRBV9 and TRBJ2-2, is as follows: DSGVTQTPKHLITATGQRVTLRCSPRSGDLSVYWYQQSLDQGLQFLIQYYNGEERAKGNILERFSAQQFPDLHSELNLSSLELGDSALYFCASSVAGGGTTGELFFGEGSRLTVL.

The chain couples TRBV28 to TRBJ1-3; 7 nucleotides line up with TRBD1. Per germline, CDR1 MDHEN and CDR2 SYDVKM. With 7 bases clipped from V and 0 bases from J, the junction kept 9 bases outside the gene matches. The CDR3 extends over 16 amino acids. CDR3 region: CASTLGGLLSGNTIYF. As DNA, the CDR3 is TGTGCCAGCACCCTAGGGGGCTTACTCTCTGGAAACACCATATATTTT.

The V gene is TRBV9, the J gene TRBJ2-2; 8 bases map to TRBD2. Germline assignment: CDR1 SGDLS and CDR2 YYNGEE. V gave up 2 bases and J gave up 1 base; unmatched junction bases: 1. The CDR3 is 15 residues long. As DNA, the CDR3 is TGTGCCAGCAGCGTTAGCGGGATGAACACCGGGGAGCTGTTTTTT. It encodes CASSVSGMNTGELFF.

The CDR3 sequence: CASSPGTGHTGELFF. In DNA form, the CDR3 reads TGTGCCAGTAGTCCGGGGACAGGGCACACCGGGGAGCTGTTTTTT. This rearrangement joins TRBV19 to TRBJ2-2; 9 bases agree with TRBD1. CDR3 length: 15 residues. The J segment lost 3 bases and the V segment lost 5 bases, leaving 4 bases of the junction unmatched. Germline loops: CDR1 LNHDA, CDR2 SQIVND (reference sequence).

CDR3 nucleotide sequence: TGTGCCAGTAGTAGACAGGGGAACAATTCACCCCTCCACTTT. Its translation is CASSRQGNNSPLHF. V is TRBV19 and J is TRBJ1-6; 8 bases match TRBD1. Per the germline V gene, CDR1 is LNHDA and CDR2 is SQIVND (reference sequence). This CDR3 comprises 14 residues. The V segment lost 4 bases and the J segment 7 bases; nucleotides outside the gene matches: 3.

This chain links TRBV5-1 with TRBJ1-1; 8 nucleotides agree with TRBD1. Germline CDR1 SGHRS, CDR2 YFSETQ. V shed 1 base, J shed 5 bases, and the junction held 22 bases outside the gene matches. The CDR3 runs to 20 residues. CDR3 coding DNA: TGCGCCAGCAGCTTGATACGGGGTAGGGGACAGGACTTAAGGGGAACTGAAGCTTTCTTT. Its protein is CASSLIRGRGQDLRGTEAFF. Full variable domain (remainder filled in from reference TRBV5-1 and TRBJ1-1): KAGVTQTPRYLIKTRGQQVTLSCSPISGHRSVSWYQQTPGQGLQFLFEYFSETQRNKGNFPGRFSGRQFSNSRSEMNVSTLELGDSALYLCASSLIRGRGQDLRGTEAFFGQGTRLTVV.

This rearrangement joins TRBV13 to TRBJ1-6; 10 nucleotides line up with TRBD1. Germline CDR1 reads PRHDT; CDR2 reads FYEKMQ (reference sequence). V gave up 4 bases and J gave up 5 bases; unmatched junction bases: 8. The CDR3 totals 17 residues. The CDR3 region is CASSWGDRGRDNSPLHF. The CDR3 DNA sequence: TGTGCCAGCAGCTGGGGAGACAGGGGGCGAGATAATTCACCCCTCCACTTT.

V is TRBV5-1 and J is TRBJ1-1; D is unclear. The CDR3 loop spans 15 amino acids. CDR1 SGHRS and CDR2 YFSETQ come from the germline V gene. The V and J ends lost 4 bases and 4 bases respectively, with 17 bases between them. Here the CDR3 reads CASSPQRDLGTEAFF. In DNA form, the CDR3 reads TGCGCCAGCAGCCCGCAACGGGATCTCGGCACTGAAGCTTTCTTT.

The chain carries TRBV7-2 and TRBJ2-7, with 10 bases that match TRBD1. In germline, CDR1 is SGHTA, CDR2 FQGNSA. V lost 3 bases to trimming and J lost 6 bases; unmatched junction nucleotides: 8. CDR3 length equals 15 residues. CDR3 bases: TGTGCCAGCAGCTTGCCGGGACAGGGGTCTCTCGAGCAGTACTTC. As protein: CASSLPGQGSLEQYF.

This clone was found once. The genes are TRBV18 and TRBJ1-4; TRBD1 matches 10 bases. Germline assignment: CDR1 KGHSH and CDR2 LQKENI. Germline trimming cut 0 bases from V and 6 bases from J; bases unmatched to any gene: 4. CDR3 length: 16 residues. This CDR3 reads CASSPPPGQGYEKLFF. CDR3 sequence (DNA): TGTGCCAGCTCACCACCTCCGGGACAGGGGTATGAAAAACTGTTTTTT.

This chain links TRBV5-4 with TRBJ1-1, with 7 bases matching TRBD1. The germline V gene has CDR1 SGHNT and CDR2 YYREEE (reference sequence). The V and J ends lost 1 base and 8 bases, in that order; junction bases with no gene match: 8. CDR3 length equals 14 residues. The CDR3 region has the DNA TGTGCCAGCAGCTTGCGGGGACAGCTGGGGGAAGCTTTCTTT. This translates into CASSLRGQLGEAFF.

The chain has TRBV3-1 (or the pseudogene TRBV3-2) and TRBJ2-2; D is uncertain. Germline V lookup: CDR1 LGHDT, CDR2 YNNKEL (reference sequence). The CDR3 sequence is 13 residues long. Trimming took 1 base from V and 5 from J, leaving 5 bases between them. CDR3 residues: CASSQVVTGELFF. CDR3 bases: TGTGCCAGCAGCCAAGTCGTAACCGGGGAGCTGTTTTTT.

CDR3 amino acids: CASSPELAGSNTGELFF. For the CDR3, the DNA is TGTGCCAGCAGCCCCGAACTAGCGGGGTCGAACACCGGGGAGCTGTTTTTT. The V call is TRBV5-4, the J call TRBJ2-2, with 10 bases identical to TRBD2. Germline V gene lookup returns CDR1 SGHNT and CDR2 YYREEE (reference sequence). The ends lost 4 bases at V and 0 bases at J; junction bases unmatched: 6. The CDR3 spans 17 residues.

This chain uses TRBV28 with TRBJ1-5; a possible D gene is TRBD1 (6 bases). CDR3 length: 14 residues. V shed 4 bases and J shed 7 bases, with 14 bases lying between them. Germline V gives CDR1 MDHEN, CDR2 SYDVKM. The CDR3 nucleotides read TGTGCCAGCAGTTACACAGGGTTGGAGCAGCCCCAGCATTTT. It encodes CASSYTGLEQPQHF.

J is TRBJ2-3 and V is TRBV18, with D uncertain. Germline-derived CDR1 and CDR2 are KGHSH and LQKENI. Trimming shortened V by 3 bases and J by 4 bases, and 5 bases separated the two germline ends. CDR3 length equals 12 residues. DNA for the CDR3: TGTGCCAGCTCACCGACTGCAGATACGCAGTATTTT. This gives the protein CASSPTADTQYF.

This chain connects TRBV10-3 to TRBJ1-1; 7 bases match TRBD1. The CDR3 has 12 amino acids. V was pared by 8 bases and J by 4 bases, with 4 bases of the junction left unmatched. Germline loops: CDR1 ENHRY, CDR2 SYGVKD. The CDR3 DNA follows: TGTGCCATCCAGGGGGGTAGCACTGAAGCTTTCTTT. This encodes CAIQGGSTEAFF.

The chain has TRBV20-1 and TRBJ1-2, with unresolved D. Between the trimmed V and J ends, which lost 3 bases and 4 bases, there was a span of 15 bases. Germline lookup yields CDR1 DFQATT and CDR2 SNEGSKA (reference sequence). There are 14 residues in the CDR3. The CDR3 DNA follows: TGCAGTGCTAGTAGTGGGTGGGAGGGCTATGGCTACACCTTC. This translates into CSASSGWEGYGYTF.